This T cell receptor beta chain emerged from a study of OX40 agonist ivuxolimab in advanced cancers. Study-wide context: In this cohort, patients received ivuxolimab, an agonistic anti-OX40 (CD134) antibody. Partial response was recorded in three patients: one hepatocellular carcinoma and two cutaneous melanoma cases. General study results and limits: Doses of 0.1 to 3.0 mg/kg were accompanied by clonal expansion of CD4+ and CD8+ blood T cells by week 6.

Patients with autoimmune history or systemic immunosuppression were excluded. Clones were read by immunoSEQ multiplex PCR, and TCRdb kept only the in-frame ones, dropping some. The table records 60,000 to 75,000 clones, 80% to 90% of them present only once. V gave up 5 bases and J gave up 3 bases, with 17 bases separating them. This CDR3 comprises 16 residues. Germline values: CDR1 LGHNA, CDR2 YSLEER. Of note for this clone: Its antigen is undetermined.

The specimen was CD4+ or CD8+ T cells sorted from blood, collected in a trial of the OX40 agonist ivuxolimab. The rearrangement joins TRBV4-3 to TRBJ2-1, with D possibly matching TRBD2 (7 bases). The receptor's source is an adult with an advanced solid tumor such as melanoma, head and neck, liver or kidney cancer. The CDR3 spells CASSSSGGAHYNEQFF. The CDR3, as DNA: TGCGCCAGCAGCTCCTCGGGGGGCGCCCACTACAATGAGCAGTTCTTC.